A selection of T cell receptor beta chains follows, all from one sample in a study of blood T cell repertoires in COVID-19. TCRdb's table, derived via immunoSEQ multiplex PCR, lists solely in-frame clones and lacks some. Of about 190,000 clones in the sample, around 79% were seen once. Sequenced input: peripheral blood. All receptors derive from a woman in her 70s with acute or convalescent COVID-19. Each CDR3 is given with its conserved first and last residue. The D gene is left open where the match is weak. Expanded clones get a size class; other rows say once, few or many, or leave the size out.

J gene | CDR3 length | clone size | D gene | V gene | CDR3 protein | CDR3 DNA
TRBJ2-3 | 17 | . | . | TRBV19 | CASSISAPSGSTDTQYF | TGTGCCAGTAGTATTTCAGCACCGAGCGGGAGCACAGATACGCAGTATTTT
TRBJ2-3 | 15 | . | TRBD2 | TRBV10-3 | CATGTQRGGTDTQYF | TGTGCCACAGGCACGCAGCGGGGAGGAACAGATACGCAGTATTTT
TRBJ2-1 | 16 | . | TRBD2 | TRBV5-5 | CASSLGTSPGLGEQFF | TGTGCCAGCAGCTTGGGGACTAGCCCGGGTCTAGGTGAGCAGTTCTTC
TRBJ2-2 | 15 | . | TRBD2 | TRBV5-4 | CASSLMTSGTGELFF | TGTGCCAGCAGCTTGATGACTAGCGGGACCGGGGAGCTGTTTTTT
TRBJ2-3 | 18 | . | TRBD2 | TRBV27 | CASTYLFSGSKGTDTQYF | TGTGCCAGCACCTACCTCTTTAGCGGGAGTAAGGGCACAGATACGCAGTATTTT
TRBJ1-2 | 13 | . | . | TRBV27 | CASSPQISYGYTF | TGTGCCAGCAGTCCGCAGATATCCTATGGCTACACCTTC
TRBJ1-6 | 16 | . | . | TRBV5-4 | CASSWGDVGGNSPLHF | TGTGCCAGCAGCTGGGGGGACGTAGGTGGAAATTCACCCCTCCACTTT
TRBJ2-1 | 15 | . | TRBD2 | TRBV4-2 | CASSQEWAGENEQFF | TGTGCCAGCAGCCAAGAGTGGGCGGGAGAAAATGAGCAGTTCTTC
TRBJ1-1 | 13 | . | . | TRBV6-5 | CASSYSADTEAFF | TGTGCCAGCAGTTACTCGGCGGACACTGAAGCTTTCTTT
TRBJ2-7 | 16 | once | TRBD1 | TRBV9 | CASSAVQGAPSYEQYF | TGTGCCAGCAGCGCGGTACAGGGGGCTCCTTCCTACGAGCAGTACTTC
TRBJ2-7 | 13 | . | . | TRBV21-1 | CASSKVRAWEQYF | TGTGCCAGCAGCAAAGTGAGGGCTTGGGAGCAGTACTTC
TRBJ2-7 | 13 | few | . | TRBV29-1 | CSATGVGSYEQYF | TGCAGCGCAACGGGGGTGGGGTCCTACGAGCAGTACTTC
TRBJ2-7 | 13 | . | TRBD1 | TRBV12-3/TRBV12-4 | CASSSQGANEQYF | TGTGCCAGCAGTTCACAGGGGGCCAACGAGCAGTACTTC
TRBJ1-5 | 14 | many | . | TRBV6-1 | CASSESGGGQPQHF | TGTGCCAGCAGTGAATCTGGGGGCGGTCAGCCCCAGCATTTT
TRBJ1-6 | 18 | . | . | TRBV7-6 | CASSLSRGRSSYNSPLHF | TGTGCCAGCAGCTTATCCAGGGGCCGCAGCTCCTATAATTCACCCCTCCACTTT
TRBJ2-1 | 18 | . | TRBD2 | TRBV7-9 | CASSPKYRGTSGRNEQFF | TGTGCCAGCAGCCCCAAGTACCGCGGGACTAGCGGGAGAAATGAGCAGTTCTTC
TRBJ1-1 | 15 | . | . | TRBV2 | CASPLVDSINTEAFF | TGTGCCAGCCCTCTCGTGGACAGTATAAACACTGAAGCTTTCTTT
TRBJ2-5 | 13 | . | . | TRBV19 | CASSMGQQETQYF | TGTGCCAGTAGTATGGGCCAGCAAGAGACCCAGTACTTC
TRBJ1-4 | 12 | . | . | TRBV10-2 | CASSEGGEKLFF | TGCGCCAGCAGTGAAGGAGGGGAAAAACTGTTTTTT
TRBJ2-7 | 14 | . | . | TRBV7-9 | CASSSGTSRYEQYF | TGTGCCAGCAGCTCCGGGACTTCTCGCTACGAGCAGTACTTC
TRBJ2-2 | 11 | . | . | TRBV5-1 | CASSFIGELFF | TGCGCCAGCAGCTTCATCGGGGAACTGTTTTTT
TRBJ1-3 | 16 | . | . | TRBV2 | CASRLGSSSYGNTIYF | TGTGCCAGCAGACTAGGCAGCAGTTCTTACGGAAACACCATATATTTT
TRBJ1-3 | 11 | . | . | TRBV29-1 | CSFHSGNTIYF | TGCAGCTTCCACTCTGGAAACACCATATATTTT
TRBJ2-7 | 15 | . | TRBD1 | TRBV5-1 | CASSLEGGEYAEQYF | TGCGCCAGCAGCTTGGAAGGGGGCGAATATGCCGAGCAGTACTTC
TRBJ2-7 | 15 | . | . | TRBV7-3 | CASSLRAVSGYEQYF | TGTGCCAGCAGCCTTCGGGCGGTTTCGGGATACGAGCAGTACTTC
TRBJ1-5 | 14 | . | . | TRBV6-6 | CASRPGGVNQPQHF | TGTGCCAGCCGACCTGGGGGCGTTAATCAGCCCCAGCATTTT
TRBJ2-4 | 15 | . | . | TRBV9 | CASSALGGDQLIQYF | TGTGCCAGCAGCGCTCTCGGAGGCGACCAACTCATTCAGTACTTC
TRBJ2-1 | 15 | once | TRBD2 | TRBV2 | CASSEVAGVANEQFF | TGTGCCAGCAGCGAAGTAGCGGGAGTCGCTAATGAGCAGTTCTTC
TRBJ2-1 | 14 | . | TRBD2 | TRBV4-1 | CASSPGLAGDEQFF | TGCGCCAGCAGCCCCGGGCTAGCGGGAGATGAGCAGTTCTTC
TRBJ1-2 | 14 | . | . | TRBV28 | CASSTAAGLDGYTF | TGTGCCAGCAGCACCGCCGCAGGGTTGGATGGCTACACCTTC
TRBJ2-1 | 15 | . | TRBD2 | TRBV28 | CASSLGLAGANEQFF | TGTGCCAGCAGTTTAGGGCTAGCGGGAGCCAATGAGCAGTTCTTC
TRBJ1-2 | 16 | few | TRBD1 | TRBV5-1 | CASSLGLGQGIYGYTF | TGCGCCAGCAGCTTGGGACTGGGACAGGGGATCTATGGCTACACCTTC
TRBJ2-5 | 15 | . | TRBD2 | TRBV29-1 | CSVEGLAGDLETQYF | TGCAGCGTTGAAGGACTAGCGGGAGATTTGGAGACCCAGTACTTC
TRBJ2-1 | 15 | . | . | TRBV14 | CASSQKRASYNEQFF | TGTGCCAGCAGCCAAAAGCGGGCTTCCTACAATGAGCAGTTCTTC
TRBJ2-5 | 18 | . | TRBD2 | TRBV7-2 | CASSLGEALAGVKETQYF | TGTGCCAGCAGCTTAGGAGAAGCTCTAGCGGGAGTGAAGGAGACCCAGTACTTC
TRBJ1-3 | 18 | . | . | TRBV5-1 | CASSLANSRTGSGNTIYF | TGCGCCAGCAGCTTGGCTAACTCCCGAACGGGCTCTGGAAACACCATATATTTT
TRBJ1-6 | 15 | . | TRBD1 | TRBV2 | CASRTMTGWDSPLHF | TGTGCCAGCAGGACCATGACAGGGTGGGATTCACCCCTCCACTTT
TRBJ2-3 | 14 | . | . | TRBV27 | CASSLSGSTDTQYF | TGTGCCAGCAGTTTAAGCGGGAGCACAGATACGCAGTATTTT
TRBJ2-5 | 13 | . | . | TRBV6-6 | CASRGVPQETQYF | TGTGCCAGCAGAGGGGTACCCCAAGAGACCCAGTACTTC
TRBJ2-7 | 15 | few | TRBD1 | TRBV6-5 | CASSPGGTGLYEQYF | TGTGCCAGCAGTCCAGGGGGGACAGGCCTTTACGAGCAGTACTTC
TRBJ2-7 | 15 | few | . | TRBV15 | CATSKTTGTSYEQYF | TGTGCCACCAGCAAAACGACCGGGACATCGTACGAGCAGTACTTC
TRBJ2-1 | 13 | . | . | TRBV12-3/TRBV12-4 | CASSLHLNNEQFF | TGTGCCAGCAGCCTCCACTTGAACAATGAGCAGTTCTTC